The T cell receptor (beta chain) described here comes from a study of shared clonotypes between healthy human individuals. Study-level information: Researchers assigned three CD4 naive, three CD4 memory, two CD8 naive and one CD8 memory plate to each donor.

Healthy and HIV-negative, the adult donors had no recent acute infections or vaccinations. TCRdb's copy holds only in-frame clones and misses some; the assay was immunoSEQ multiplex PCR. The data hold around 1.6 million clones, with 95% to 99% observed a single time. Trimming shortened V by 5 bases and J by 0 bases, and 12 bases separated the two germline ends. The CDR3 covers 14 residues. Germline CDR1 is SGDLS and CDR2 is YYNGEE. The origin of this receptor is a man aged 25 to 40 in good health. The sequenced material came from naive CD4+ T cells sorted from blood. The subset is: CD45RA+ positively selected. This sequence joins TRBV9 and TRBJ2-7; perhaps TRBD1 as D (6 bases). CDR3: CASSARGGSYEQYF. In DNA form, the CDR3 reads TGTGCCAGCAGTGCCCGAGGGGGCTCCTACGAGCAGTACTTC.